This T cell receptor beta chain appears in the sequencing data of a study of blood T cell repertoires in COVID-19. On the study more broadly: Samples representing acute and convalescent COVID-19 were sourced from the United States, Italy and Spain. PBMCs, B-cell-depleted T cells, or T cells provided the cDNA or gDNA that made up the material.

The germline CDR1 and CDR2 sequences are LNHDA and SQIVND (reference sequence). The trim removed 4 bases at V and 9 bases at J, leaving 8 bases unmatched. The CDR3 has 15 amino acids. In the source study's methods: It was from reference gene primer amplification that nucleated cell counts were estimated. TCRdb's table, derived via immunoSEQ multiplex PCR, lists solely in-frame clones and lacks some. V, J and clone size reflect that table, while D and trimming were determined from the DNA. Of approximately 350,000 clones in the sample, around 91% are singletons; the top ten hold more than 3%. The chain recombines TRBV19 with TRBJ2-5; 13 nucleotides match TRBD2. This sequence originates from a woman between 18 and 30 years old who had recovered from COVID-19. The source material was peripheral blood. CDR3 residues: CASSTPGLAGASQYF. CDR3 coding DNA: TGTGCCAGTAGTACTCCAGGACTAGCGGGGGCGTCCCAGTACTTC.